This entry lists 21 T cell receptor beta chains sequenced from one sample in a study of spatial heterogeneity in lung cancer. TCRdb passed the 5' RACE reads through MiXCR, listing each CDR3 protein once. Among some 34,000 distinct CDR3 sequences listed, 6.5% to 9% were seen once. The time point denotes: sample taken at primary tumor resection. The sample was PBMCs, taken at surgery. These receptors all stem from a female donor with early-stage non-small cell lung cancer.

Ten or more counts support this clonotype. The genes are TRBV29-1 and TRBJ2-5; D possibly corresponds to TRBD1 (6 bases). V lost 4 bases to trimming and J lost 1 base, with 10 bases between them. Germline V gene lookup returns CDR1 SQVTM and CDR2 ANQGSEA. This CDR3 has 13 amino acids. CDR3 in amino acids: CSVAGELQETQYF. CDR3 nucleotide sequence: TGCAGCGTTGCAGGGGAGCTCCAAGAGACCCAGTACTTC.

In its sample, this clonotype was seen a few times. The gene calls are TRBV4-3 and TRBJ2-7, with 7 bases matching TRBD1. The V gene end was trimmed by 0 bases and the J gene end by 3 bases; junction bases not matched to a gene: 26. The CDR3 has 22 amino acids. Germline V gene sequence: CDR1 LGHNA, CDR2 YSLEER. The CDR3 loop is CASSQDFSPVGADVQGVYEQYF. CDR3 sequence (DNA): TGCGCCAGCAGCCAAGATTTTTCCCCTGTTGGAGCTGATGTTCAGGGGGTCTACGAGCAGTACTTC.

In the case of this clonotype: Mismatch with germline at one junction end may stem from a read error. The CDR3 coding sequence is TGTGCCAGCAGCCAAAGTCAGTCATTAGCGAGCTTT. Its translation: CASSQSQSLASF. The V gene is TRBV3-1, the J gene TRBJ2-3; D may be TRBD2 (5 bases). The CDR3 totals 12 residues. From germline, CDR1 is LGHDT and CDR2 YNNKEL (reference sequence).

At least ten counts were recorded for this clonotype. This chain uses TRBV5-1 with TRBJ1-1; perhaps TRBD1 as D (5 bases). Germline V gives CDR1 SGHRS, CDR2 YFSETQ. Deletions cut 3 bases from V and 1 base from J, with 13 bases between. CDR3 length equals 15 residues. The CDR3 here is CASSSAGTGNTEAFF. The DNA for the CDR3 is TGCGCCAGCAGCTCCGCCGGGACGGGGAACACTGAAGCTTTCTTT.

This clonotype was recorded many times. The chain's CDR3 is CASRRDNTNYGYTF. The CDR3 DNA reads as TGTGCCAGCCGACGGGATAACACTAACTATGGCTACACCTTC. The V call is TRBV6-1, the J call TRBJ1-2; D unclear. Germline CDR1 reads MNHNS; CDR2 reads SASEGT. V lost 8 bases to trimming and J lost 0 bases, with 13 bases between them. This CDR3 is 14 amino acids long.

This clonotype was observed once. The chain couples TRBV9 to TRBJ1-6, with D possibly matching TRBD1 (5 bases). The V gene lost 0 bases and the J gene lost 0 bases, with 7 bases spanning the gap. The CDR3 is 16 amino acids. The V gene's germline CDR1 is SGDLS and CDR2 YYNGEE. CDR3 DNA sequence: TGTGCCAGCAGCGTAGGGGGGAGCTCCTATAATTCACCCCTCCACTTT. This sequence encodes CASSVGGSSYNSPLHF.

Judged by abundance, this clonotype is large. The chain links TRBV10-3 to TRBJ2-7; D uncertain. Germline lookup yields CDR1 ENHRY and CDR2 SYGVKD. The CDR3 runs to 14 residues. V shed 4 bases and J shed 4 bases, with 14 bases lying between them. This CDR3 reads CAISAFRDAYEQYF. CDR3 bases: TGTGCCATCAGTGCTTTTCGCGACGCTTACGAGCAGTACTTC.

This clonotype has at least ten counts. The chain combines TRBV6-5 with TRBJ1-1; D call uncertain. Trimming cost V 2 bases and J 2 bases, with 6 bases left between them. CDR1 and CDR2 (germline): MNHEY, SVGAGI. This CDR3 region has 13 residues. The CDR3 DNA is TGTGCCAGCAGTTACGGGCGTAACACTGAAGCTTTCTTT. Its protein is CASSYGRNTEAFF.

J is TRBJ2-1 and V is TRBV27; 10 nucleotides align to TRBD2. Germline-derived CDR1 and CDR2 are MNHEY and SMNVEV (reference sequence). V trimming: 9 bases; J trimming: 3 bases; junction bases outside the gene matches: 8. The CDR3 is made up of 15 amino acids. The CDR3: CARSSGRSNYNEQFF. The CDR3 nucleotides are TGTGCCAGGAGTAGCGGGAGGAGTAACTACAATGAGCAGTTCTTC.

In this sample, this clonotype turned up many times. DNA for the CDR3: TGTGCCAGCAGCGCCTCCCTAGCGGGAGTTGCTAATGAGCAGTTCTTC. The encoded protein is CASSASLAGVANEQFF. The gene calls are TRBV7-8 and TRBJ2-1, with TRBD2 identical over 10 bases. This CDR3 comprises 16 residues. Per the germline V gene, CDR1 is SGHVS and CDR2 is FQNEAQ. J lost 7 bases, V lost 5 bases, and 11 bases had no gene match.

In its sample, this clonotype was seen a few times. The rearrangement joins TRBV19 to TRBJ2-3; 12 bases map to TRBD2. This CDR3 comprises 16 residues. Germline lookup yields CDR1 LNHDA and CDR2 SQIVND (reference sequence). V gave up 2 bases and J gave up 5 bases; unmatched junction bases: 5. CDR3 sequence: CASSIWTSGTEDTQYF. The CDR3 DNA sequence: TGTGCCAGTAGTATATGGACTAGCGGGACCGAAGATACGCAGTATTTT.

This clonotype was seen many times. In DNA form, the CDR3 reads TGCAGCGTTCAGACAGGTAGCAATCAGCCCCAGCATTTT. Protein product: CSVQTGSNQPQHF. The rearrangement joins TRBV29-1 to TRBJ1-5; D may be TRBD1 (6 bases). The V gene lost 5 bases and the J gene lost 0 bases, with 8 bases spanning the gap. Germline CDR1 SQVTM, CDR2 ANQGSEA. CDR3 length equals 13 residues.

In this sample, this clonotype turned up a few times. V usage is TRBV10-3 and J usage is TRBJ1-2; D may be TRBD1 (5 bases). CDR3 length equals 14 residues. Trimming pared 2 bases from V and 5 bases from J, leaving 12 bases between. The germline gives CDR1 ENHRY, CDR2 SYGVKD. The CDR3 nucleotides are TGTGCCATCAGTGAGCTCGCGGGGCGGTATGGCTACACCTTC. Protein: CAISELAGRYGYTF.

This clonotype was detected many times. This chain uses TRBV28 with TRBJ2-7; possibly TRBD2 for D (6 bases). The CDR3 runs 13 residues. CDR1 and CDR2 from the germline V gene are MDHEN and SYDVKM. Trimming shortened V by 8 bases and J by 1 base, and 12 bases separated the two germline ends. In nucleotides, the CDR3 is TGTGCCAGCCGGGGGACGTCTTCCTACGAGCAGTACTTC. It encodes CASRGTSSYEQYF. The full variable domain, its missing parts supplied by reference TRBV28 and TRBJ2-7, is DVKVTQSSRYLVKRTGEKVFLECVQDMDHENMFWYRQDPGLGLRLIYFSYDVKMKEKGDIPEGYSVSREKKERFSLILESASTNQTSMYLCASRGTSSYEQYFGPGTRLTVT.

This clonotype was counted many times. This rearrangement joins TRBV27 to TRBJ2-2; unclear D gene. The CDR3 is 14 residues long. Germline values: CDR1 MNHEY, CDR2 SMNVEV (reference sequence). Trimming left V 7 bases short and J 6 bases short, with 15 bases between. The CDR3 nucleotides read TGTGCCAGCACCGCGGCAAGGGTCGCCGGGGAGCTGTTTTTT. As protein: CASTAARVAGELFF.

The CDR3 region is CSARVGARSPYEQYF. In DNA, the CDR3 is TGCAGTGCTAGAGTTGGGGCACGGAGCCCCTACGAGCAGTACTTC. This chain uses TRBV20-1 with TRBJ2-7; a possible D gene is TRBD1 (5 bases). V lost 1 base and J lost 2, with 15 bases in between. The CDR3 is 15 amino acids. Germline CDR1 DFQATT, CDR2 SNEGSKA (reference sequence).

V is TRBV7-2 and J is TRBJ2-7, with 7 nucleotides matching TRBD1. Germline CDR1 is SGHTA and CDR2 is FQGNSA. CDR3 length equals 14 residues. V dropped 4 bases and J dropped 3; count of bases not matched to a gene: 6. CDR3 sequence: CASSSRDRYYEQYF. CDR3 bases: TGTGCCAGCAGCTCCCGGGACAGATACTACGAGCAGTACTTC.

This clonotype was observed at least ten times. This sequence joins TRBV12-3 or TRBV12-4 and TRBJ1-1; 9 bases agree with TRBD1. The CDR3 has 17 amino acids. The V gene end was trimmed by 5 bases and the J gene end by 0 bases; junction bases not matched to a gene: 10. The DNA of the CDR3 is TGTGCCAGCAGTGCCTCCGGGACAGGGTGGTTGAACACTGAAGCTTTCTTT. Its protein is CASSASGTGWLNTEAFF.

This clonotype came up many times. The V and J genes are TRBV10-2 and TRBJ1-5, with D perhaps matching TRBD1 (6 bases). Trimming cost V 8 bases and J 7 bases, with 18 bases left between them. This CDR3 spans 14 amino acids. CDR1 is WSHSY and CDR2 is SAAADI in the germline V gene. The CDR3 here is CASSENRAQQPQHF. The CDR3 coding sequence is TGCGCCAGCTCGGAGAACAGGGCCCAGCAGCCCCAGCATTTT.

This clonotype was picked up many times. The chain links TRBV29-1 to TRBJ1-1, with no clear D. Germline assignment: CDR1 SQVTM and CDR2 ANQGSEA. CDR3 size: 11 residues. Trimming shortened V by 0 bases and J by 7 bases, and 6 bases separated the two germline ends. The CDR3 DNA follows: TGCAGCGTTGAAGAAGGCTTTGAAGCTTTCTTT. It is translated as CSVEEGFEAFF.

Concerning this clonotype: A much larger clone differs from this one at a single base, so this may be a read error. This rearrangement joins TRBV7-8 to TRBJ2-7; 9 bases match TRBD2. J gave up 3 bases and V 3 bases, and 3 bases lay outside the gene matches. The CDR3 has 14 amino acids. The V gene's germline CDR1 is SGHVS and CDR2 FQNEAQ. The CDR3 DNA reads as TGTGCCAGCAGCTTTACTAGCGGGTGCTACGAGCAGTACTTC. Encoded protein: CASSFTSGCYEQYF.